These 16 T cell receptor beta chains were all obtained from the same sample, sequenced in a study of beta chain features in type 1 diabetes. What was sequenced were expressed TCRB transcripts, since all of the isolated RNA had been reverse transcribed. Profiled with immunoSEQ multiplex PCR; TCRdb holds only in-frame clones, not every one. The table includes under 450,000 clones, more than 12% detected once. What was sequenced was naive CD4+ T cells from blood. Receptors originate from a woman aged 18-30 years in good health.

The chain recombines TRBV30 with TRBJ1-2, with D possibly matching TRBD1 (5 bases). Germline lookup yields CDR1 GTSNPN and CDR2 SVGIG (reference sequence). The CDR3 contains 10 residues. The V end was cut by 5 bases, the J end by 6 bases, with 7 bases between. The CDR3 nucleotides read TGTGCCTGGGGGGGGAATGGCTACACCTTC. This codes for CAWGGNGYTF.

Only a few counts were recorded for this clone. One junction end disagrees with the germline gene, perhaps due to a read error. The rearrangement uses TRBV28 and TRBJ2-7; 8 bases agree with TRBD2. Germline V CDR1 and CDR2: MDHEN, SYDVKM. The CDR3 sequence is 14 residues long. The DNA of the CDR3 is TGTGCCAGCGGTTTAGCGGGACTAGCCTACGAGCAGTACTTC. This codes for CASGLAGLAYEQYF. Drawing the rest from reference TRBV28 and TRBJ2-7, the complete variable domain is DVKVTQSSRYLVKRTGEKVFLECVQDMDHENMFWYRQDPGLGLRLIYFSYDVKMKEKGDIPEGYSVSREKKERFSLILESASTNQTSMYLCASGLAGLAYEQYFGPGTRLTVT.

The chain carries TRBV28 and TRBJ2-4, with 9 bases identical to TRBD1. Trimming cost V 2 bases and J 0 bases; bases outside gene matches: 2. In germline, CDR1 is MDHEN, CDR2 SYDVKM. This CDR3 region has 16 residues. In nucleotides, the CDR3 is TGTGCCAGCAGTTTAGGGACAGGGCTAGCCAAAAACATTCAGTACTTC. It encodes CASSLGTGLAKNIQYF.

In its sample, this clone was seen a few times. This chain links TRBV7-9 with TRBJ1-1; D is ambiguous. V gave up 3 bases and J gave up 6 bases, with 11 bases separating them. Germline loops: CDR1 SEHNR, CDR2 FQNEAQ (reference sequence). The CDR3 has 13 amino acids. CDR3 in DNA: TGTGCCAGCAGCTTCTCAGGTCCCTCTGAAGCTTTCTTT. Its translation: CASSFSGPSEAFF.

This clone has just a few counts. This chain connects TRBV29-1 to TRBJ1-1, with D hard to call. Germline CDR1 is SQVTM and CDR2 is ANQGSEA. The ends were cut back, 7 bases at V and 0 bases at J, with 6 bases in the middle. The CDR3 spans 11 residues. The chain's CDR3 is CSGQVNTEAFF. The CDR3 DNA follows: TGCAGCGGCCAGGTGAACACTGAAGCTTTCTTT.

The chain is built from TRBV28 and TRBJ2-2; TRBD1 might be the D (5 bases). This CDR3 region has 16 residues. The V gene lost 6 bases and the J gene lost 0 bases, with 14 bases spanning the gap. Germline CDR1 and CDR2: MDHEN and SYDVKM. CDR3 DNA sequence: TGTGCCAGCAGACGAACAGGACCTACGAACACCGGGGAGCTGTTTTTT. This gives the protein CASRRTGPTNTGELFF.

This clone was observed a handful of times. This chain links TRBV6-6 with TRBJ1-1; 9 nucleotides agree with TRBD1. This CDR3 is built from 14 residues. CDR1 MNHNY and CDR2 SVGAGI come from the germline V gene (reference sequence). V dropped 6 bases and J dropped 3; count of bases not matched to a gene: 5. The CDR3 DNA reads TGTGCCAGCAGGCGGGGACAGGGACACACTGAAGCTTTCTTT. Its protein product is CASRRGQGHTEAFF.

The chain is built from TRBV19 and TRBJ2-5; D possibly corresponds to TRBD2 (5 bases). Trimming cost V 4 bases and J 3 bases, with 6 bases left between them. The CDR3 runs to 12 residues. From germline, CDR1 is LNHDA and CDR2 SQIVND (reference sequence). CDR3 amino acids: CASSRGKETQYF. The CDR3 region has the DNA TGTGCCAGTAGTAGAGGGAAAGAGACCCAGTACTTC.

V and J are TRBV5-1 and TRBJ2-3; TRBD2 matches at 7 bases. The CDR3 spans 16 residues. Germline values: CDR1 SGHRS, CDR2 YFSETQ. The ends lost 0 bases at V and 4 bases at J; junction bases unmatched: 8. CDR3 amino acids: CASSLAGREYPDTQYF. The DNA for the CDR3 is TGCGCCAGCAGCTTGGCTGGGCGGGAGTACCCAGATACGCAGTATTTT.

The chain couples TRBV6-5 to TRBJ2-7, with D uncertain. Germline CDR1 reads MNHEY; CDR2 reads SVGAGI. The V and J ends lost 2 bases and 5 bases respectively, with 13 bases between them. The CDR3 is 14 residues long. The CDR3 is CASSYEATGHEQYF. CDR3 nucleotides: TGTGCCAGCAGTTACGAGGCGACCGGCCACGAGCAGTACTTC.

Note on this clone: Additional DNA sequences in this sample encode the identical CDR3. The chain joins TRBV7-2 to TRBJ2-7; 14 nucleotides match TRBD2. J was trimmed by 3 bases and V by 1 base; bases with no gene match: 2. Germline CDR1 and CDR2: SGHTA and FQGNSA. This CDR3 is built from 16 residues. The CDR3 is CASSLVGTSGGYEQYF. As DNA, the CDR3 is TGTGCCAGCAGCTTAGTCGGGACTAGCGGGGGCTACGAGCAGTACTTC.

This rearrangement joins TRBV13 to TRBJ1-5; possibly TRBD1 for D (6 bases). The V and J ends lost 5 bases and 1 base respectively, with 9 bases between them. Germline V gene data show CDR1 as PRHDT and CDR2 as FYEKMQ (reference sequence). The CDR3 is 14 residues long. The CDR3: CASSPGQSNQPQHF. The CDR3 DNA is TGTGCCAGCAGCCCTGGACAGAGCAATCAGCCCCAGCATTTT.

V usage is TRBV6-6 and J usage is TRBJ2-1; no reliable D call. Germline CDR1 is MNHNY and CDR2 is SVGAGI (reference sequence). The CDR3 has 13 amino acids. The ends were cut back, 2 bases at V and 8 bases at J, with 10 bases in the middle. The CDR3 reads CASSYRSRDEQFF. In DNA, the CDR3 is TGTGCCAGCAGTTACCGTTCGCGCGATGAGCAGTTCTTC.

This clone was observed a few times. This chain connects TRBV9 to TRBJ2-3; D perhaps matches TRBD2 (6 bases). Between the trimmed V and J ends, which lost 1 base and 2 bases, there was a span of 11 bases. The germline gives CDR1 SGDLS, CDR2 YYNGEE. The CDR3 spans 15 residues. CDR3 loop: CASSVKAGPTDTQYF. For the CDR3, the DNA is TGTGCCAGCAGCGTAAAGGCGGGGCCCACAGATACGCAGTATTTT.

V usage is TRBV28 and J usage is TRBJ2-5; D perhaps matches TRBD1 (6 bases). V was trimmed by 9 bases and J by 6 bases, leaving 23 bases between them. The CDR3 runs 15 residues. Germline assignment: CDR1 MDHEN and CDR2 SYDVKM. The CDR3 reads CASTSGQGILQTQYF. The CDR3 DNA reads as TGTGCCAGTACCTCCGGGCAGGGGATTTTACAGACCCAGTACTTC. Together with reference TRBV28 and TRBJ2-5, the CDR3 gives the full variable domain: DVKVTQSSRYLVKRTGEKVFLECVQDMDHENMFWYRQDPGLGLRLIYFSYDVKMKEKGDIPEGYSVSREKKERFSLILESASTNQTSMYLCASTSGQGILQTQYFGPGTRLLVL.

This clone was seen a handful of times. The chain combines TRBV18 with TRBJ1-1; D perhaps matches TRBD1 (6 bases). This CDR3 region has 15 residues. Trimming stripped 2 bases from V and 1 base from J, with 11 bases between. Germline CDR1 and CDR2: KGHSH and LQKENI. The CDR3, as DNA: TGTGCCAGCTCACCAATGGGACAACCGAACACTGAAGCTTTCTTT. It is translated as CASSPMGQPNTEAFF.